Listed below are T cell receptor beta chains from one sample, sequenced in a study of cytomegalovirus exposure and HLA in healthy donors. TCRdb keeps only in-frame clones here, not all; method: immunoSEQ multiplex PCR. The repertoire has about 130,000 clones, approximately 78% of them found once; the top ten carry 2.9%. What was sequenced was PBMCs. The source is a human donor in good health. CDR3s include the opening cysteine and the closing phenylalanine or tryptophan. A D gene is named only where the DNA matches it firmly. Size tells how often a clone was seen (once, few, many) or the class of an expanded clone, and some rows leave it out.

j_gene,d_gene,v_gene,len,abundance,CDR3nt,CDR3aa
TRBJ2-7,NA,TRBV7-3,14,NA,TGTGCCAGCAGCACAGGGCCGGCGAATTACGAGCAGTACTTC,CASSTGPANYEQYF
TRBJ2-7,TRBD1,TRBV19,15,NA,TGTGCCAGTAGTTCCCGGGACAGACGACCGTACGAGCAGTACTTC,CASSSRDRRPYEQYF
TRBJ1-2,NA,TRBV19,14,NA,TGTGCCAGTACGTTTGGGCAGGGATTTTATGGCTACACCTTC,CASTFGQGFYGYTF
TRBJ1-2,NA,TRBV5-6,14,once,TGTGCCAGCAGCCCTATGGACAGTGGCTATGGCTACACCTTC,CASSPMDSGYGYTF
TRBJ2-7,TRBD2,TRBV29-1,12,NA,TGCAGAAGAGGGACTAGCAAGGACGAGCAGTACTTC,CRRGTSKDEQYF
TRBJ1-4,NA,TRBV30,15,NA,TGTGCCTGGGGCACCGGGACACCAACTAATGAAAAACTGTTTTTT,CAWGTGTPTNEKLFF
TRBJ2-5,NA,TRBV6-5,11,few,TGTGCCAGCGTCCTAGTAGAGACCCAGTACTTC,CASVLVETQYF
TRBJ2-1,TRBD2,TRBV10-3,14,NA,TGTGCCATAATGGACCCCGGGGGGGGCAATGAGCAGTTCTTC,CAIMDPGGGNEQFF
TRBJ2-7,NA,TRBV6-6,13,NA,TGTGCCAGCAACGGGGGTTTAAGGTACGAGCAGTACTTC,CASNGGLRYEQYF
TRBJ2-7,TRBD2,TRBV7-9,18,NA,TGTTCCAGCAGCTTATGGAGGGCTAGCGGGACGAGCTCCTACGAGCAGTACTTC,CSSSLWRASGTSSYEQYF
TRBJ2-2,NA,TRBV30,14,NA,TGTGCCGGACTACCGTTGGAGAACACCGGGGAGCTGTTTTTT,CAGLPLENTGELFF
TRBJ1-4,TRBD1,TRBV19,16,NA,TGTGCCAGTAACCCAAGCCGGGACAGACACCGTGAAAAACTGTTTTTT,CASNPSRDRHREKLFF
TRBJ2-3,TRBD2,TRBV11-3,15,NA,TGTGCCAGCAGCTTTAGTGCGGGAGCCACAGATACGCAGTATTTT,CASSFSAGATDTQYF
TRBJ1-5,NA,TRBV20-1,10,NA,TGCAGTGCCTACGCGTCATCCCAGCATTTT,CSAYASSQHF